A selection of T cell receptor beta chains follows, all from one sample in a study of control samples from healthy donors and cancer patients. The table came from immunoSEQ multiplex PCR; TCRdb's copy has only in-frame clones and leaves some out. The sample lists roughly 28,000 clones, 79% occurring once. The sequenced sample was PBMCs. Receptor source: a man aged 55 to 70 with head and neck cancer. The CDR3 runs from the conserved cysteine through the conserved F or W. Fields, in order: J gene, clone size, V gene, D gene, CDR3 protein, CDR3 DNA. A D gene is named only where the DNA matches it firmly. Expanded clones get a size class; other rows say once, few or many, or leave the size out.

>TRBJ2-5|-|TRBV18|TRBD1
CASSLGQTYLGETQYF
TGTGCCAGCTCACTGGGACAGACCTATCTCGGGGAGACCCAGTACTTC
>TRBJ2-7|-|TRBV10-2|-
CASSEGQNYEQYF
TGCGCCAGCAGTGAAGGGCAAAACTACGAGCAGTACTTC
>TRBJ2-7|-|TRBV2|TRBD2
CASRGLALSSYEQYF
TGTGCCAGCAGGGGACTAGCGCTTAGCTCCTACGAGCAGTACTTC
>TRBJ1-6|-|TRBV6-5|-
CASRTFRVSASPLHF
TGTGCCAGCAGGACTTTCAGGGTATCTGCTTCACCCCTCCACTTT
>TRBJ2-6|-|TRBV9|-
CASSSDRSAGANVLTF
TGTGCCAGCAGCTCAGACAGGTCGGCAGGGGCCAACGTCCTGACTTTC
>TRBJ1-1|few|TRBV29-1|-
CSVRDPPATEAFF
TGCAGCGTGAGAGACCCCCCTGCGACTGAAGCTTTCTTT
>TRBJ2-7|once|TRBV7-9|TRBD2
CASSFGTSGSYEQYF
TGTGCCAGCAGCTTCGGGACTAGCGGGAGCTACGAGCAGTACTTC
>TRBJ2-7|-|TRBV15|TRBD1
CATSNTGGLYEQYF
TGTGCCACCAGCAATACAGGGGGCTTGTACGAGCAGTACTTC
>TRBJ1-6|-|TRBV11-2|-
CASSRRGDSSPLHF
TGTGCCAGCAGCCGCAGGGGCGATAGCTCACCCCTCCACTTT
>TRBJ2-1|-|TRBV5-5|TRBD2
CASSGRLAHNEQFF
TGTGCCAGCAGCGGCCGACTAGCCCACAATGAGCAGTTCTTC
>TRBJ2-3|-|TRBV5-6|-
CASSLPSGRTDTQYF
TGTGCCAGCAGCTTGCCCAGCGGGCGCACAGATACGCAGTATTTT
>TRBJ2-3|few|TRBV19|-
CASSFRRAASTDTQYF
TGTGCCAGTAGTTTTCGGAGAGCCGCTAGCACAGATACGCAGTATTTT
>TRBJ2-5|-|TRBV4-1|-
CASSQDKRRPYQETQYF
TGCGCCAGCAGCCAAGACAAGCGGAGGCCGTACCAAGAGACCCAGTACTTC
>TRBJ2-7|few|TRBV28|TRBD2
CAAAGGLSYEQYF
TGTGCTGCTGCGGGAGGGCTGAGCTACGAGCAGTACTTC
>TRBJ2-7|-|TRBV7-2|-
CASSLSQVAEQYF
TGTGCCAGCAGCTTGTCTCAGGTTGCCGAGCAGTACTTC
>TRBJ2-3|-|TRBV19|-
CASSRGPTDTQYF
TGTGCCAGTAGTAGGGGTCCCACAGATACGCAGTATTTT
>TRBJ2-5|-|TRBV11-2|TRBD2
CASSFSGQETQYF
TGTGCCAGCAGCTTTAGCGGGCAAGAGACCCAGTACTTC
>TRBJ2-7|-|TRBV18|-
CASSPSPSPRSYEQYF
TGTGCCAGCTCACCATCCCCTTCTCCCCGGTCCTACGAGCAGTACTTC
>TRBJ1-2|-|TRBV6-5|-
CASIPTPNYGYTF
TGTGCCAGCATACCGACACCCAACTATGGCTACACCTTC
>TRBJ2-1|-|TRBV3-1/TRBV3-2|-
CASSQDIIDEQFF
TGTGCCAGCAGCCAAGATATCATCGATGAGCAGTTCTTC
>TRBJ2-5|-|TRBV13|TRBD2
CASSSGRGGGETQYF
TGTGCCAGCAGCTCGGGCCGGGGGGGAGGGGAGACCCAGTACTTC
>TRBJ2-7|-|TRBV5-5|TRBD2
CASSLETSGSGEQYF
TGTGCCAGCAGCTTGGAGACTAGCGGGAGTGGTGAGCAGTACTTC
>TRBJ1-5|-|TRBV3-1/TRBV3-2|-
CASSQEGLEPQHF
TGTGCCAGCAGCCAAGAGGGTCTGGAGCCCCAGCATTTT
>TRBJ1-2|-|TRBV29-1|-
CSVEGLTFYGYTF
TGCAGCGTTGAAGGACTAACGTTCTATGGCTACACCTTC
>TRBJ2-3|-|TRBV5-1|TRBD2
CASSQTSGYGTDTQYF
TGCGCCAGCAGCCAAACTAGCGGTTATGGCACAGATACGCAGTATTTT
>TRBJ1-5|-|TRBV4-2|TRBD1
CASSPDRGRFGNQPQHF
TGTGCCAGCAGTCCGGACAGGGGGCGATTTGGCAATCAGCCCCAGCATTTT
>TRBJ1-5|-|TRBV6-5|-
CASSLGVSGNQPQHF
TGTGCCAGCAGTTTAGGGGTTTCGGGCAATCAGCCCCAGCATTTT
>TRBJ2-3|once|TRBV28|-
CASSLFLTGYTDTQYF
TGTGCCAGCAGTTTATTCCTTACAGGATACACAGATACGCAGTATTTT
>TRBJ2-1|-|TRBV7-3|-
CASSHYTMPSSYNEQFF
TGTGCCAGCAGCCACTATACGATGCCGAGCTCCTACAATGAGCAGTTCTTC
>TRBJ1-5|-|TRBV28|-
CASRPQENQPQHF
TGTGCCAGCAGACCACAAGAAAATCAGCCCCAGCATTTT
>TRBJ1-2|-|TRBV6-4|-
CASSPPVWNQGYGYTF
TGTGCCAGCAGTCCACCGGTATGGAACCAAGGATATGGCTACACCTTC
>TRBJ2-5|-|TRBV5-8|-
CASTRDRKETQYF
TGTGCCAGCACCAGAGACCGTAAAGAGACCCAGTACTTC
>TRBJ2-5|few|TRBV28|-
CASTSGQGQETQYF
TGTGCCAGCACTTCGGGTCAGGGACAAGAGACCCAGTACTTC
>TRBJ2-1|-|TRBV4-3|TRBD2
CASSQGVAGSNEQFF
TGCGCCAGCAGCCAAGGGGTAGCGGGGTCCAATGAGCAGTTCTTC
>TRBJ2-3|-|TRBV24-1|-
CATSDPGTSDTQYF
TGTGCCACCAGTGACCCCGGTACGTCAGATACGCAGTATTTT
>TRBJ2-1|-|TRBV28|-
CASSLSAGGGVEQFF
TGTGCCAGCAGTTTATCTGCTGGAGGGGGCGTTGAGCAGTTCTTC
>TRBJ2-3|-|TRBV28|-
CASSTPSTDTQYF
TGTGCCAGCAGTACACCTAGCACAGATACGCAGTATTTT
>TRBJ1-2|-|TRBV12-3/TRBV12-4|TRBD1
CASSTDRGVGYTF
TGTGCCAGCAGCACCGACAGGGGGGTTGGCTACACCTTC
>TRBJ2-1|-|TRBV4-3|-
CASSQEGGNEQFF
TGCGCCAGCAGCCAAGAGGGCGGGAATGAGCAGTTCTTC
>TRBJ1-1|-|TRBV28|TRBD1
CASPPNRGNTEAFF
TGTGCCAGCCCCCCGAACAGGGGGAACACTGAAGCTTTCTTT
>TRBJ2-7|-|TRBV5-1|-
CASRRGQGLDEQYF
TGCGCCAGCAGGCGGGGGCAGGGGCTCGACGAGCAGTACTTC
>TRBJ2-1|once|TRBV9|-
CASSVVGGTPPNEQFF
TGTGCCAGCAGCGTAGTAGGCGGAACTCCCCCCAATGAGCAGTTCTTC
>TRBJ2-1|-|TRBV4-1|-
CASSQDKLGSSYNEQFF
TGCGCCAGCAGCCAAGATAAACTTGGTAGCTCCTACAATGAGCAGTTCTTC
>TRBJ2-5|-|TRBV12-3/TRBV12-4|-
CASSWDGKETQYF
TGTGCCAGCAGTTGGGACGGCAAAGAGACCCAGTACTTC
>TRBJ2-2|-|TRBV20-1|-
CSASFPTGELFF
TGCAGTGCTAGTTTCCCGACCGGGGAGCTGTTTTTT
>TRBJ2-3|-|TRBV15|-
CATSRDPLNRAGTQYF
TGTGCCACCAGCAGAGACCCTTTAAACAGGGCAGGTACGCAGTATTTT
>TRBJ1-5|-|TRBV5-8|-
CASSLWAGDQPQHF
TGTGCCAGCAGCTTGTGGGCAGGGGATCAGCCCCAGCATTTT
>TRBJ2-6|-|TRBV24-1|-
CATALGSGANVLTF
TGTGCCACAGCTCTTGGCTCTGGGGCCAACGTCCTGACTTTC
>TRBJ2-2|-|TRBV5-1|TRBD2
CASSPEGGLARRYTGELFF
TGCGCCAGCAGCCCCGAGGGGGGACTAGCGAGGAGGTATACCGGGGAGCTGTTTTTT
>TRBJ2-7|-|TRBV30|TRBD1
CAWSPGQGGYEQYF
TGTGCCTGGAGTCCGGGACAGGGTGGTTACGAGCAGTACTTC
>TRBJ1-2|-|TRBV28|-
CASSSALRYTF
TGTGCCAGCAGTTCGGCCTTACGCTACACCTTC
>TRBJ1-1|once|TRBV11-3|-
CASSPDTRHNTEAFF
TGTGCCAGCAGCCCAGACACCCGACACAACACTGAAGCTTTCTTT
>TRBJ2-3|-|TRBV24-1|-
CATSDLGGDTDTQYF
TGTGCCACCAGTGATTTAGGAGGGGACACAGATACGCAGTATTTT